The source of this T cell receptor beta chain is a study of identical twins. In its sample, this clonotype was seen a few times. A single record per CDR3 protein comes from TCRdb applying MiXCR to the 5' RACE reads. The sample comprises 450,000 to 600,000 distinct CDR3 sequences, about a fifth of which are singletons, and roughly 0.5% rests with the top ten. The CDR3 length is 15 residues. From germline, CDR1 is SGHRS and CDR2 YFSETQ. J lost 6 bases, V lost 2 bases, and 5 bases had no gene match. These data also formed part of another study, on yellow fever vaccine responses in identical twins.

This chain links TRBV5-1 with TRBJ2-1, with TRBD2 matching over 10 bases. This clonotype originated in a young woman in good health. The sequenced material came from CD4+ T cells sorted from blood. CDR3 sequence: CASSFTSGVLNEQFF. CDR3 DNA: TGCGCCAGCAGCTTTACTAGCGGGGTTCTCAATGAGCAGTTCTTC.